These 2 T cell receptor beta chains were all obtained from the same sample, sequenced in a study of T cell repertoires in cytomegalovirus infection. Their cognate antigens are unknown. MiXCR, applied by TCRdb to the reads, yields one record per CDR3 protein. Of fewer than 350,000 distinct CDR3 sequences in the sample, roughly 28% were seen once. Sequences were derived from cultured PBMCs, sampled from culture after CMV antigen stimulation. These receptors were taken from a human donor in good health (CMV status not recorded). Some clones in this sample may be carry-over from other donors' samples.

CDR3 sequence (DNA): TGTGCCATCAGTGGGCAGGAAGGGGATCCAGATACGCAGTATTTT. As protein: CAISGQEGDPDTQYF. This chain connects TRBV10-3 to TRBJ2-3, with D possibly matching TRBD1 (5 bases). Germline assignment: CDR1 ENHRY and CDR2 SYGVKD. V was shortened by 4 bases and J by 4 bases, with 15 bases between the two germline ends. The CDR3 loop spans 15 amino acids.

This clonotype was recorded a few times. The J gene is TRBJ1-2, the V gene TRBV6-1; D is unclear. The germline V gene has CDR1 MNHNS and CDR2 SASEGT. V lost 1 base and J lost 0, with 6 bases in between. This CDR3 contains 14 residues. CDR3 in amino acids: CASSEEITNYGYTF. CDR3 coding DNA: TGTGCCAGCAGTGAAGAGATTACTAACTATGGCTACACCTTC.